These T cell receptor beta chains were read from a single sample in a study of blood T cell repertoires in COVID-19. The table came from immunoSEQ multiplex PCR; TCRdb's copy has only in-frame clones and leaves some out. The table includes under 80,000 clones, about 80% detected once. The material sequenced was peripheral blood. The receptors shown here come from a human donor in a cohort sampled during active COVID-19. CDR3s include the opening cysteine and the closing phenylalanine or tryptophan. Each record gives: D gene, V gene, clone size, J gene, CDR3 DNA, CDR3 protein. A D gene is named only where the DNA matches it firmly. Size is omitted from some rows. Given values are once, few, many or a class for expanded clones.

>TRBD2|TRBV24-1|.|TRBJ2-1
TGTGCCACCAGTGGGGTAGCGGGAGCCCCCTACAATGAGCAGTTCTTC
CATSGVAGAPYNEQFF
>.|TRBV5-8|.|TRBJ2-7
TGTGCCAGCAGCTTGCCGCCCTGGGGGCGGGCTGGATACGAGCAGTACTTC
CASSLPPWGRAGYEQYF
>.|TRBV5-1|.|TRBJ1-1
TGCGCCAGTTTGGGCATTTCGAACACTGAAGCTTTCTTT
CASLGISNTEAFF
>TRBD1|TRBV19|.|TRBJ1-1
TGTGCCAGTAGTATACTTCAGGGGGACACTGAAGCTTTCTTT
CASSILQGDTEAFF
>TRBD2|TRBV6-6|.|TRBJ2-1
TGTGCCAGCAGTTACGGGACTAGCTACAATGAGCAGTTCTTC
CASSYGTSYNEQFF
>TRBD1|TRBV30|.|TRBJ1-5
TGTGCCTGGAGTGGGCAGGGGGCTAATCAGCCCCAGCATTTT
CAWSGQGANQPQHF
>.|TRBV2|once|TRBJ1-2
TGTGCCAGCAGTGAAATGAGGGTTAACTATGGCTACACCTTC
CASSEMRVNYGYTF
>.|TRBV18|.|TRBJ1-3
TGTGCCAGCTCACCACCGCCACAGAGTGGAAACACCATATATTTT
CASSPPPQSGNTIYF
>TRBD1|TRBV27|.|TRBJ2-4
TGTGCCAGCAGGAAGGACAGGGTAGGCAAAAACATTCAGTACTTC
CASRKDRVGKNIQYF
>TRBD2|TRBV9|.|TRBJ2-1
TGTGCCAGCAGCCGGGGGGACGGATATAACAATGAGCAGTTCTTC
CASSRGDGYNNEQFF
>TRBD1|TRBV7-2|.|TRBJ1-2
TGTGCCAGCAGCTTACCTCCACAGGGGTTCAATGGCTACACCTTC
CASSLPPQGFNGYTF
>TRBD1|TRBV30|.|TRBJ1-2
TGTGCCTACCGGGACAGGGAGCGCCTACTGAAGGGCTACACCTTC
CAYRDRERLLKGYTF
>TRBD2|TRBV5-1|.|TRBJ2-2
TGCGCCAGCAGCTTGGCTTTAGCGGGGGCCGACACCGGGGAGCTGTTTTTT
CASSLALAGADTGELFF
>.|TRBV5-4|.|TRBJ2-1
TGTGCCAGCAGCTCCCGCGTCTGGGCTGAGCAGTTCTTC
CASSSRVWAEQFF
>.|TRBV3-1/TRBV3-2|.|TRBJ1-2
TGTGCCAGCAGCCAGGAGCGGGGCCCCCACTATGGCTACACCTTC
CASSQERGPHYGYTF
>.|TRBV3-1/TRBV3-2|few|TRBJ1-1
TGTGCCAGCAGCCAGACTCAGTCCATGAACACTGAAGCTTTCTTT
CASSQTQSMNTEAFF
>.|TRBV28|.|TRBJ2-7
TGTGCCAGCAGTCGAGGGAGACTCGAGCAGTACTTC
CASSRGRLEQYF
>.|TRBV9|.|TRBJ1-1
TGTGCCAGCAGCCCCCGGTCTCGAGCTGAAGCTTTCTTT
CASSPRSRAEAFF
>.|TRBV21-1|.|TRBJ1-2
TGTGCCAGCAGCAAATTGAGAGGCTACACCTTC
CASSKLRGYTF
>.|TRBV13|once|TRBJ1-5
TGTGCCAGCAGCTCAGGACAGTATAGCAATCAGCCCCAGCATTTT
CASSSGQYSNQPQHF